The clone carrying this T cell receptor beta chain has a single count. Its antigen is currently unknown. Here immunoSEQ multiplex PCR was the method, and the copy in TCRdb shows in-frame clones only, minus some. The sample shows 330,000 or so clones, roughly 70% of them seen only once. The sample is drawn from a study of cytotoxic CD8 clonotypes in ibrutinib-treated CLL. V gave up 5 bases and J gave up 4 bases; unmatched junction bases: 5. There are 16 residues in the CDR3. Germline loops: CDR1 SGHTA, CDR2 FQGTGA. Findings of the study overall: Under therapy, public clonotypes either contracted or stayed stable, and they were uncommon.

The source was PBMCs, collected after 36 months of ibrutinib treatment. The clonotype originates from a human donor with chronic lymphocytic leukemia. This rearrangement joins TRBV7-3 to TRBJ2-1; 13 positions match TRBD2. The CDR3: CASSPPGLAGYNEQFF. CDR3 DNA: TGTGCCAGCAGCCCACCGGGACTAGCGGGATACAATGAGCAGTTCTTC.